These T cell receptor beta chains were read from a single sample in a study of beta chain features in type 1 diabetes. Generated by immunoSEQ multiplex PCR, the TCRdb table keeps only in-frame clones and is missing some. The sample carries 200,000 to 250,000 clones, about 10% recorded once. Sequencing input: naive CD4+ T cells from blood. Receptors were obtained from a woman aged 18-35 years in good health. Each CDR3 is given with its conserved first and last residue. A D gene is named only where the DNA matches it firmly. Clone size is not always given. Where it is, it says once, few, many or a class for expanded clones.

CDR3aa	CDR3nt	j_gene	d_gene	abundance	v_gene
CASSYVSSYNEQFF	TGTGCCAGCAGTTACGTTTCCTCGTACAATGAGCAGTTCTTC	TRBJ2-1	NA	few	TRBV6-5
CASSLGGTGPYNEQFF	TGTGCCAGCAGCTTGGGAGGGACAGGACCTTACAATGAGCAGTTCTTC	TRBJ2-1	TRBD1	few	TRBV5-4
CATSRGQGAVGNQPQHF	TGTGCCACCAGCAGGGGACAGGGGGCTGTCGGCAATCAGCCCCAGCATTTT	TRBJ1-5	TRBD1	few	TRBV15
CASSLLQGADTQYF	TGTGCCAGCAGCTTGTTACAGGGGGCGGATACGCAGTATTTT	TRBJ2-3	TRBD1	NA	TRBV5-6
CASVGSYEQYF	TGTGCCAGTGTCGGCTCCTACGAGCAGTACTTC	TRBJ2-7	NA	NA	TRBV19
CASSPRGGMNQPQHF	TGCGCCAGCAGCCCGCGGGGGGGAATGAACCAGCCCCAGCATTTT	TRBJ1-5	NA	NA	TRBV4-1
CASSDSGIQFF	TGTGCCAGCAGTGATAGTGGTATTCAGTTCTTC	TRBJ2-1	NA	NA	TRBV2
CASSATGTGWYEQYF	TGTGCCAGTAGTGCAACCGGGACAGGGTGGTACGAGCAGTACTTC	TRBJ2-7	TRBD1	NA	TRBV19
CATTRLAGVETQYF	TGTGCCACCACCCGGCTAGCGGGAGTAGAGACCCAGTACTTC	TRBJ2-5	TRBD2	few	TRBV7-8
CASSLLGRGGGSYNEQFF	TGTGCCAGCAGTTTATTAGGGCGGGGGGGCGGCTCCTACAATGAGCAGTTCTTC	TRBJ2-1	TRBD2	few	TRBV27